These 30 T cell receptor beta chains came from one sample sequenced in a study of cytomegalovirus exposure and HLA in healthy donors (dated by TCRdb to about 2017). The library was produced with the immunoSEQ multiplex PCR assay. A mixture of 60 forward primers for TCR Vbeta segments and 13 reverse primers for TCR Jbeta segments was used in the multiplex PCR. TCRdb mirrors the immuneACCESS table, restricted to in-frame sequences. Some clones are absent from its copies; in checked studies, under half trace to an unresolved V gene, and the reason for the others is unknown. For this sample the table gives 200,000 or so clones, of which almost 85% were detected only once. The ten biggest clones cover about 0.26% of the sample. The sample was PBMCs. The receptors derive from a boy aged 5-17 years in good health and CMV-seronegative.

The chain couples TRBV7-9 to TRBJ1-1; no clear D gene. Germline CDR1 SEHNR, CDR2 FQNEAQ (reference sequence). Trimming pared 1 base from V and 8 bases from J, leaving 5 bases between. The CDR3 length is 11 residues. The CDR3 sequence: CASSLVQEAFF. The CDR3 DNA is TGTGCCAGCAGCTTAGTTCAGGAAGCTTTCTTT.

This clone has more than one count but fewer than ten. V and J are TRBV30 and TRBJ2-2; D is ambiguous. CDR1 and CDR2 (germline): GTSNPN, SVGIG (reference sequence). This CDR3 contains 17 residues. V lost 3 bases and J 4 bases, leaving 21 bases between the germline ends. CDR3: CAWRLPHGGVRTGELFF. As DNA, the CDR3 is TGTGCCTGGAGACTGCCCCATGGTGGAGTACGCACCGGGGAGCTGTTTTTT.

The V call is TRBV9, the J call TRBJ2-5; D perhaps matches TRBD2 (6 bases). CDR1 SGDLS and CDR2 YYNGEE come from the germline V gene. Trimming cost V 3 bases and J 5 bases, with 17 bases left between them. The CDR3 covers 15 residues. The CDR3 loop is CASSEIRSAGETQYF. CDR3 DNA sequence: TGTGCCAGCAGCGAGATACGGTCGGCGGGGGAGACCCAGTACTTC.

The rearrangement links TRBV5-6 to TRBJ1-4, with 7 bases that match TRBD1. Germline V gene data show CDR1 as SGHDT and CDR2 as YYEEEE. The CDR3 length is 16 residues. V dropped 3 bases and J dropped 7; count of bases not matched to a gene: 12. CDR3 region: CASSSLKIQGGEKLFF. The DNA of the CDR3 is TGTGCCAGCAGCTCCCTGAAGATCCAGGGGGGTGAAAAACTGTTTTTT.

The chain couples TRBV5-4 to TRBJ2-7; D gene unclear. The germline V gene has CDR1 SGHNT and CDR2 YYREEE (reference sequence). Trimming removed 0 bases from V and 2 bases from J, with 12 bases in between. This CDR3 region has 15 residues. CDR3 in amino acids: CASSLVPRGTYEQYF. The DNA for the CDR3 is TGTGCCAGCAGCTTGGTCCCTCGCGGAACCTACGAGCAGTACTTC.

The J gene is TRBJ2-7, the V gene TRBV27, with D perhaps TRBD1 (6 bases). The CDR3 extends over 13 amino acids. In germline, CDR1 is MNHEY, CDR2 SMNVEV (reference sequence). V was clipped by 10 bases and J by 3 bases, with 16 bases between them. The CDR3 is CATRDTALYEQYF. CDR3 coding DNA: TGTGCCACCCGGGACACTGCTCTCTACGAGCAGTACTTC.

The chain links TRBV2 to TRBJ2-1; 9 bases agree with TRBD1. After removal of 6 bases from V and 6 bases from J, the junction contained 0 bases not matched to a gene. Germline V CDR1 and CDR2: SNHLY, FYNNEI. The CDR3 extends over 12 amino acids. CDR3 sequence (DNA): TGTGCCAGCAGGGGACAGGGCAATGAGCAGTTCTTC. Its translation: CASRGQGNEQFF.

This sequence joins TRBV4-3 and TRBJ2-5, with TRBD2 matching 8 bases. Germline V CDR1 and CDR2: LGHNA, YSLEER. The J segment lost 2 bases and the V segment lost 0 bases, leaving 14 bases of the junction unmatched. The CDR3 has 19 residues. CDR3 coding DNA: TGCGCCAGCAGCCAAGATCCGGGGGGGGGCCCGAAAACACAAGAGACCCAGTACTTC. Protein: CASSQDPGGGPKTQETQYF.

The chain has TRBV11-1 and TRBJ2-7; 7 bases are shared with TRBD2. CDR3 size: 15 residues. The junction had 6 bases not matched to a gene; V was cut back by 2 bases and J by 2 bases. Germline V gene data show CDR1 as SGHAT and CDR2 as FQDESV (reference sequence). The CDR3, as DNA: TGTGCCAGCAGCTTAATAGGAGCGGGAACCTACGAGCAGTACTTC. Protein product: CASSLIGAGTYEQYF. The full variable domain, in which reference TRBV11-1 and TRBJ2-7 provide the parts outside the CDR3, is EAEVAQSPRYKITEKSQAVAFWCDPISGHATLYWYRQILGQGPELLVQFQDESVVDDSQLPKDRFSAERLKGVDSTLKIQPAELGDSAMYLCASSLIGAGTYEQYFGPGTRLTVT.

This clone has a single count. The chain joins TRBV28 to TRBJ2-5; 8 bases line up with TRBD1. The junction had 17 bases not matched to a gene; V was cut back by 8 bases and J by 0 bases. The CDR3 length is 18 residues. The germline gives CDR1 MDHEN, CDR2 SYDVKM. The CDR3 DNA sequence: TGTGCCAGCCGCAGGGGGCGACACGACCCAAAGTACCAAGAGACCCAGTACTTC. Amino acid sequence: CASRRGRHDPKYQETQYF.

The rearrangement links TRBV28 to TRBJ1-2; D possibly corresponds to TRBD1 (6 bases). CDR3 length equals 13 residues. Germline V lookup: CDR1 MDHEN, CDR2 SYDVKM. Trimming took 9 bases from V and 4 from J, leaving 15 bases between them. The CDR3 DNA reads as TGTGCCAGTTCCGGGGGGCGCTTCTATGGCTACACCTTC. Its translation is CASSGGRFYGYTF.

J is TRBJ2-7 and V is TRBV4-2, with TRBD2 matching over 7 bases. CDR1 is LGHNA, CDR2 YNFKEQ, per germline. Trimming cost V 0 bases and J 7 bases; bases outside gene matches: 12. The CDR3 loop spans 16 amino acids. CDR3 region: CASSQDLGGSSSEQYF. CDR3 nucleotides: TGTGCCAGCAGCCAAGATCTGGGCGGGAGCTCCTCGGAGCAGTACTTC.

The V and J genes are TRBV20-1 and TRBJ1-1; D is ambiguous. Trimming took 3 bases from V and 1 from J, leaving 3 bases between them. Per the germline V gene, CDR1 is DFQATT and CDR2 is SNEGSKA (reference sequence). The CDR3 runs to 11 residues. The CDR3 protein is CSARRNTEAFF. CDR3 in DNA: TGCAGTGCTAGGAGGAACACTGAAGCTTTCTTT.

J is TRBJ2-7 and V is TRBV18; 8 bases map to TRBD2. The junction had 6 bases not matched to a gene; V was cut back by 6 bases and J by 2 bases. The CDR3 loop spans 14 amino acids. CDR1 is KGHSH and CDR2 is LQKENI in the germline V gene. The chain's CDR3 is CASSSAGATYEQYF. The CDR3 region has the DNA TGTGCCAGCTCCTCAGCGGGAGCCACCTACGAGCAGTACTTC.

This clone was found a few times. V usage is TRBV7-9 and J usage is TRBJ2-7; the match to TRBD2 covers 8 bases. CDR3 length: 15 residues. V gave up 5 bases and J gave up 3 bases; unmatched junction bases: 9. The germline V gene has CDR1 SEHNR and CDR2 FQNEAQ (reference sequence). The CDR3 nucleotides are TGTGCCAGCAGCATCCGGGGGAGCGGGGGCTACGAGCAGTACTTC. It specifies CASSIRGSGGYEQYF.

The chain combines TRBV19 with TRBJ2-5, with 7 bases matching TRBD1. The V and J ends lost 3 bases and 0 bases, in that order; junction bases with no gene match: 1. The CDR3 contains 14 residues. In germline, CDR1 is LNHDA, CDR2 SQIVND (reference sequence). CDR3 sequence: CASSMGQNQETQYF. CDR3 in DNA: TGTGCCAGTAGTATGGGACAGAACCAAGAGACCCAGTACTTC.

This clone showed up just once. Here the CDR3 DNA reads TGTGCCAGCAGCTTGGTTAGGACAGGGGATATGAACACTGAAGCTTTCTTT. Translating gives CASSLVRTGDMNTEAFF. This chain uses TRBV5-4 with TRBJ1-1; 9 nucleotides line up with TRBD1. After removal of 0 bases from V and 0 bases from J, the junction contained 6 bases not matched to a gene. CDR1 SGHNT and CDR2 YYREEE come from the germline V gene (reference sequence). CDR3 length: 17 amino acids.

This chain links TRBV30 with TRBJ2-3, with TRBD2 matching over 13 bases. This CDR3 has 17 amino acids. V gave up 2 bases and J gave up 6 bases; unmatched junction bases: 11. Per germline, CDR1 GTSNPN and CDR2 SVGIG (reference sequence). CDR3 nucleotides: TGTGCCTGGAGTTTAAACCAACTAGCGGGGGGGCTGGATACGCAGTATTTT. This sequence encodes CAWSLNQLAGGLDTQYF.

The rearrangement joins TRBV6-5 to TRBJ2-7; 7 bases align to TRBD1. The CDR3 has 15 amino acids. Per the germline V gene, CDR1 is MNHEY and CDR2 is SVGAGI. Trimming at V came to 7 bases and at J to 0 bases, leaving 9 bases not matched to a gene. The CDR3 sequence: CASKKGGPSSYEQYF. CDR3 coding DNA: TGTGCCAGCAAAAAAGGGGGCCCGAGCTCCTACGAGCAGTACTTC.

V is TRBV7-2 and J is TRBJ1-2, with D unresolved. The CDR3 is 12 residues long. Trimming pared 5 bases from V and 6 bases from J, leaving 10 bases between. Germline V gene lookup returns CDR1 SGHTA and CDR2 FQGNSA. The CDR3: CASSPSKHGYTF. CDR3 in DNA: TGTGCCAGCAGCCCGTCCAAGCATGGCTACACCTTC.

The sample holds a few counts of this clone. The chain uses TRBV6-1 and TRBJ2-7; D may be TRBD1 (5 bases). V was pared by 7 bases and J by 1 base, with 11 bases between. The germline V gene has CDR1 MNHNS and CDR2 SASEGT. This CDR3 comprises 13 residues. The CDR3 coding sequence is TGTGCCAGCACCTACAGGTATTCCTACGAGCAGTACTTC. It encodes CASTYRYSYEQYF.

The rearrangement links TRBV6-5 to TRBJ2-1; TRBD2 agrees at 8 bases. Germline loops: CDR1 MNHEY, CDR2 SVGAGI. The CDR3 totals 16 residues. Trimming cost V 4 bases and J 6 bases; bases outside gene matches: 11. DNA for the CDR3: TGTGCCAGCAGTTCCCCCATAAGGCGGGAGGTCAATGAGCAGTTCTTC. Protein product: CASSSPIRREVNEQFF.

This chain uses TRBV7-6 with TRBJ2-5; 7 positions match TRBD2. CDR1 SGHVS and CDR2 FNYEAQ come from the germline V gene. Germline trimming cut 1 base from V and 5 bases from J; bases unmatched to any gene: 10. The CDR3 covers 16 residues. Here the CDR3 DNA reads TGTGCCAGCAGCTTAGGGGCTAGCGGCATTGGGGAGACCCAGTACTTC. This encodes CASSLGASGIGETQYF. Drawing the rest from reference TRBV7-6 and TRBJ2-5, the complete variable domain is GAGVSQSPRYKVTKRGQDVALRCDPISGHVSLYWYRQALGQGPEFLTYFNYEAQQDKSGLPNDRFSAERPEGSISTLTIQRTEQRDSAMYRCASSLGASGIGETQYFGPGTRLLVL.

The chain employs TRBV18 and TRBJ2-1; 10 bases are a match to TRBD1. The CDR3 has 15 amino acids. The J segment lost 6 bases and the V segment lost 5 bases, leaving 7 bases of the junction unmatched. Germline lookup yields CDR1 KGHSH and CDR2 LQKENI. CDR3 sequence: CASSEGTGALNEQFF. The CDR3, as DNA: TGTGCCAGCTCAGAAGGGACAGGGGCCCTCAATGAGCAGTTCTTC.

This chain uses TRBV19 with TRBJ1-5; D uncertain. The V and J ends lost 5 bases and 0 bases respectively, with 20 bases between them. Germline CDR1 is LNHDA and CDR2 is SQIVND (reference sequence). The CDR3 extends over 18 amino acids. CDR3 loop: CASSPSGIILYSNQPQHF. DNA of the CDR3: TGTGCCAGTAGTCCCTCCGGGATAATACTTTATAGCAATCAGCCCCAGCATTTT.

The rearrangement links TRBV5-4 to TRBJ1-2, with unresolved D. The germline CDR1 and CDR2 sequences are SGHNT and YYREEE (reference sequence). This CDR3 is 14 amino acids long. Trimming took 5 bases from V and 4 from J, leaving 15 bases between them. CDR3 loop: CASRMTRLSYGYTF. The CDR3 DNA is TGTGCCAGCAGGATGACAAGGCTCTCCTATGGCTACACCTTC.

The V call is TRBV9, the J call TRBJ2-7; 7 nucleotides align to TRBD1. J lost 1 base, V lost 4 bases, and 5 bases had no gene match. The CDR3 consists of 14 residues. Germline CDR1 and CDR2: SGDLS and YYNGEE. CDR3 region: CASSREDRSYEQYF. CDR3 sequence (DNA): TGTGCCAGCAGCCGAGAGGACAGGTCCTACGAGCAGTACTTC.

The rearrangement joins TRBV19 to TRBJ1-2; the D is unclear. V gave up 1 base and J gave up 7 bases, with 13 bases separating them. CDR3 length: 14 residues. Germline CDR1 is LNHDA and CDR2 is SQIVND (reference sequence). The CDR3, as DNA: TGTGCCAGTAGTATAGGACTGGCCCTTGGTGGCTACACCTTC. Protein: CASSIGLALGGYTF.

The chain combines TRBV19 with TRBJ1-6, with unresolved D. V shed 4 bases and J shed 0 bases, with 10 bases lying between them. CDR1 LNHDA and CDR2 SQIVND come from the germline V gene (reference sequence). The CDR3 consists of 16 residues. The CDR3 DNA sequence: TGTGCCAGTAGTAGCCAGCCTAGCTCCTATAATTCACCCCTCCACTTT. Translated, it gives CASSSQPSSYNSPLHF.

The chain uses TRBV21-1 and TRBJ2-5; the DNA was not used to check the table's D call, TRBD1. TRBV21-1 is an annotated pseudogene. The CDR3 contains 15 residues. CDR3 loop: CASSARQGKRETQYF. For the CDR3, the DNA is TGTGCCAGCAGCGCCCGACAGGGGAAGAGGGAGACCCAGTACTTC.